What follows are 16 T cell receptor beta chains derived from one specimen sequenced in a study of PD-L1 blockade in urothelial cancer. The assay was immunoSEQ multiplex PCR, and TCRdb's table has in-frame clones only and misses some. Of roughly 130,000 clones in the sample, 65% to 85% were seen once. The sample's time point: pretreatment peripheral blood. This specimen was PBMCs, taken around atezolizumab (anti-PD-L1) treatment. These receptors originate from a man aged 45-60 years with urothelial cancer.

To note about this clone: At one end, the junction sequence differs from germline, possibly due to a read error. The chain employs TRBV2 and TRBJ1-4; D is undetermined. From germline, CDR1 is SNHLY and CDR2 FYNNEI. The CDR3 loop spans 13 amino acids. CDR3 region: CASSWLRGEELFF. In DNA form, the CDR3 reads TGTGCCAGCAGTTGGCTCCGGGGTGAAGAACTGTTTTTT.

The genes are TRBV19 and TRBJ2-2, with 8 nucleotides matching TRBD1. After removal of 3 bases from V and 5 bases from J, the junction contained 2 bases not matched to a gene. CDR3 length equals 14 residues. The V gene's germline CDR1 is LNHDA and CDR2 SQIVND (reference sequence). For the CDR3, the DNA is TGTGCCAGTAGTATGACAGGGGTAACCGGGGAGCTGTTTTTT. It codes for CASSMTGVTGELFF.

The chain is built from TRBV6-5 and TRBJ2-2; tentative D call: TRBD1 (6 bases). Germline-derived CDR1 and CDR2 are MNHEY and SVGAGI. This CDR3 has 16 residues. Trimming cost V 3 bases and J 2 bases, with 13 bases left between them. The CDR3 bases are TGTGCCAGCAGTTATCAGGGGATTAGCAACACCGGGGAGCTGTTTTTT. Its protein is CASSYQGISNTGELFF.

J is TRBJ2-5 and V is TRBV5-4, with 13 bases matching TRBD2. J was trimmed by 5 bases and V by 4 bases; bases with no gene match: 8. The germline V gene encodes CDR1 SGHNT and CDR2 YYREEE (reference sequence). The CDR3 has 16 residues. Here the CDR3 DNA reads TGTGCCAGCAGCGACGGAGGACTAGCGGGAGTGGAGACCCAGTACTTC. Translated, it gives CASSDGGLAGVETQYF.

This chain joins TRBV5-8 and TRBJ2-1; D not resolved. The CDR3 is made up of 16 amino acids. The ends were cut back, 0 bases at V and 0 bases at J, with 10 bases in the middle. CDR1 SGHTS and CDR2 YDEGEE come from the germline V gene. In DNA form, the CDR3 reads TGTGCCAGCAGCTTGGATACGCGGCCCTCCTACAATGAGCAGTTCTTC. Translated: CASSLDTRPSYNEQFF.

The chain combines TRBV5-1 with TRBJ1-1; 7 bases are shared with TRBD1. This CDR3 spans 14 amino acids. Germline V gene data show CDR1 as SGHRS and CDR2 as YFSETQ. V lost 4 bases to trimming and J lost 0 bases; unmatched junction nucleotides: 3. Here the CDR3 DNA reads TGCGCCAGCAGCGCGACAGGGTTGAACACTGAAGCTTTCTTT. Protein: CASSATGLNTEAFF.

J is TRBJ1-4 and V is TRBV27; 9 bases are a match to TRBD1. With V trimmed by 1 base and J by 1 base, 4 bases remained unmatched. Germline lookup yields CDR1 MNHEY and CDR2 SMNVEV (reference sequence). This CDR3 is built from 17 residues. CDR3 DNA: TGTGCCAGCAGTTTATTAAGGGGACAGGGAACTAATGAAAAACTGTTTTTT. Translation: CASSLLRGQGTNEKLFF.

The chain employs TRBV28 and TRBJ2-7; 9 bases line up with TRBD2. Trimming removed 2 bases from V and 12 bases from J; junction bases left unmatched: 5. Germline CDR1 and CDR2: MDHEN and SYDVKM. The CDR3 runs to 12 residues. DNA of the CDR3: TGTGCCAGCAGTTTACTAGCGGGGCCCCGGTACTTC. Amino acid sequence: CASSLLAGPRYF.

This chain uses TRBV9 with TRBJ2-5; 8 bases line up with TRBD2. CDR1 is SGDLS and CDR2 is YYNGEE in the germline V gene. Unmatched junction bases numbered 6, after V lost 2 bases and J lost 0 bases. This CDR3 region has 16 residues. CDR3: CASSVSSGLYQETQYF. The CDR3 nucleotides read TGTGCCAGCAGCGTGTCTAGCGGGTTGTACCAAGAGACCCAGTACTTC. Drawing the rest from reference TRBV9 and TRBJ2-5, the complete variable domain is DSGVTQTPKHLITATGQRVTLRCSPRSGDLSVYWYQQSLDQGLQFLIQYYNGEERAKGNILERFSAQQFPDLHSELNLSSLELGDSALYFCASSVSSGLYQETQYFGPGTRLLVL.

At least ten counts were recorded for this clone. The CDR3 DNA follows: TGTGCCAGTAATGGCGGGAGGTTATACAATGAGCAGTTCTTC. It codes for CASNGGRLYNEQFF. The chain carries TRBV19 and TRBJ2-1, with TRBD2 matching over 8 bases. V lost 7 bases and J lost 4; bases outside the gene matches: 6. CDR1 and CDR2 (germline): LNHDA, SQIVND (reference sequence). The CDR3 length is 14 residues. Combining the CDR3 with reference TRBV19 and TRBJ2-1 gives the whole variable domain DGGITQSPKYLFRKEGQNVTLSCEQNLNHDAMYWYRQDPGQGLRLIYYSQIVNDFQKGDIAEGYSVSREKKESFPLTVTSAQKNPTAFYLCASNGGRLYNEQFFGPGTRLTVL.

The chain combines TRBV28 with TRBJ2-7, with 14 bases lining up with TRBD2. Unmatched junction bases numbered 11, after V lost 5 bases and J lost 2 bases. The CDR3 runs to 18 residues. Germline V gene data show CDR1 as MDHEN and CDR2 as SYDVKM. This CDR3 is CASSQSRTSGRTPYEQYF. The DNA for the CDR3 is TGTGCCAGCAGTCAATCTAGGACTAGCGGGAGGACACCCTACGAGCAGTACTTC.

V usage is TRBV5-8 and J usage is TRBJ2-1, with 7 nucleotides matching TRBD2. V lost 0 bases to trimming and J lost 3 bases; unmatched junction nucleotides: 9. CDR1 is SGHTS and CDR2 is YDEGEE in the germline V gene. This CDR3 comprises 17 residues. The CDR3 protein is CASSLAVSSGFYNEQFF. The CDR3, as DNA: TGTGCCAGCAGCTTGGCCGTCTCTAGCGGATTCTACAATGAGCAGTTCTTC.

This chain joins TRBV15 and TRBJ2-7; D is unclear. Germline V gene lookup returns CDR1 LNHNV and CDR2 YYDKDF (reference sequence). This CDR3 has 15 residues. The germline V and J ends were trimmed by 0 bases and 0 bases, with 9 bases remaining between them. CDR3 in amino acids: CATSRDNSFSYEQYF. The DNA for the CDR3 is TGTGCCACCAGCAGAGATAATAGTTTCTCCTACGAGCAGTACTTC.

The chain couples TRBV6-1 to TRBJ2-1, with 8 bases fitting TRBD2. The V segment lost 5 bases and the J segment 0 bases; nucleotides outside the gene matches: 3. The CDR3 spans 15 residues. Germline assignment: CDR1 MNHNS and CDR2 SASEGT. CDR3 in DNA: TGTGCCAGCAGTCGGAGCGGGAGCTCCTACAATGAGCAGTTCTTC. Translation: CASSRSGSSYNEQFF.

The chain employs TRBV7-8 and TRBJ1-1, with 7 bases identical to TRBD1. From germline, CDR1 is SGHVS and CDR2 FQNEAQ. V shed 5 bases and J 6 bases; nucleotides not matched to a gene: 9. The CDR3 totals 14 residues. The CDR3 loop is CASSPQTGKAEAFF. The CDR3 DNA follows: TGTGCCAGCAGCCCTCAGACAGGGAAGGCTGAAGCTTTCTTT. The entire variable domain, with the rest obtained from reference TRBV7-8 and TRBJ1-1, is as follows: GAGVSQSPRYKVAKRGQDVALRCDPISGHVSLFWYQQALGQGPEFLTYFQNEAQLDKSGLPSDRFFAERPEGSVSTLKIQRTQQEDSAVYLCASSPQTGKAEAFFGQGTRLTVV.

The chain recombines TRBV9 with TRBJ2-3; 8 nucleotides line up with TRBD2. The CDR3 spans 16 residues. The germline V gene encodes CDR1 SGDLS and CDR2 YYNGEE. V lost 0 bases to trimming and J lost 7 bases; unmatched junction nucleotides: 10. This CDR3 is CASSVDIREGWNTQYF. CDR3 DNA: TGTGCCAGCAGCGTAGATATTCGGGAGGGCTGGAATACGCAGTATTTT.